The TCR beta chain described here comes from a study of control samples from healthy donors and cancer patients. Assay used: immunoSEQ multiplex PCR; TCRdb lists only in-frame clones, some missing. Of some 150,000 clones in the sample, about 90% were seen once. The J segment lost 4 bases and the V segment lost 8 bases, leaving 4 bases of the junction unmatched. The CDR3 has 14 amino acids. Germline V gene sequence: CDR1 MNHEY, CDR2 SVGAGI. The chain carries TRBV6-5 and TRBJ1-3; 11 nucleotides match TRBD1. This receptor was identified in a man between 18 and 29 years old in good health. Sequenced material: blood. This chain's CDR3 is CASGQGAAGNTIYF. The CDR3 DNA reads TGTGCCAGCGGACAGGGGGCAGCGGGAAACACCATATATTTT.